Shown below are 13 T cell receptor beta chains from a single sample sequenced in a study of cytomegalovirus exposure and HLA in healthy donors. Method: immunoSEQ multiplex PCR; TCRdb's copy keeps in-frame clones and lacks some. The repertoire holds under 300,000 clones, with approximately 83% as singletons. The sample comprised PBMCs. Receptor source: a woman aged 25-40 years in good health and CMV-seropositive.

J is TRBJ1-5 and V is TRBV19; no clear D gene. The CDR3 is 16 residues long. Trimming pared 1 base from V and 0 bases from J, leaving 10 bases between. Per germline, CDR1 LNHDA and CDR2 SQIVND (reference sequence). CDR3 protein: CASSIGAIYSNQPQHF. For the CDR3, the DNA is TGTGCCAGTAGTATAGGGGCCATTTATAGCAATCAGCCCCAGCATTTT.

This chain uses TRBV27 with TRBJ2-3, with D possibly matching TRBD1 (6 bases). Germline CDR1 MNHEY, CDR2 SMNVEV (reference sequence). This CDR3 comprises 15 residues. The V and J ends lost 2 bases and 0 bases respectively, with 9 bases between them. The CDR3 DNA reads TGTGCCAGCAGTTTAATAACAGGGAGCACAGATACGCAGTATTTT. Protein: CASSLITGSTDTQYF.

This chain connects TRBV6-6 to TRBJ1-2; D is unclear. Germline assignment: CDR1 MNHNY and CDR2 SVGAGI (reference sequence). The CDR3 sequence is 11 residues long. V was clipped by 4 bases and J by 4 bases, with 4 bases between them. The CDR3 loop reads CASSSSYGYTF. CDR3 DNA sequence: TGTGCCAGCAGTTCGTCCTATGGCTACACCTTC.

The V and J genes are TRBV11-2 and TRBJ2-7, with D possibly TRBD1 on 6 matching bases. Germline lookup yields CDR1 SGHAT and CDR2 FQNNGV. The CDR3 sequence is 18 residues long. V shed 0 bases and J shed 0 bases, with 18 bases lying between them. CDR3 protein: CASSLDWLGGRSSYEQYF. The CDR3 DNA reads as TGTGCCAGCAGCTTAGATTGGCTAGGGGGACGGAGCTCCTACGAGCAGTACTTC.

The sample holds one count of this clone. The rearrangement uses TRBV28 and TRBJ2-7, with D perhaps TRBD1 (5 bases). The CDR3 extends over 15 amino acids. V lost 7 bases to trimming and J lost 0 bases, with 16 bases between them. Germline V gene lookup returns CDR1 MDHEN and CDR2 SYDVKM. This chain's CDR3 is CASTSPGSRSYEQYF. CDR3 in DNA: TGTGCCAGCACATCCCCAGGGTCGCGCTCCTACGAGCAGTACTTC.

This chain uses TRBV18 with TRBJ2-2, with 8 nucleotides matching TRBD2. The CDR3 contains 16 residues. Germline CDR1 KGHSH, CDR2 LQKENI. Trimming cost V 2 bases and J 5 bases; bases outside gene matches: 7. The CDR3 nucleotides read TGTGCCAGCTCACCAGTAGCTAGCGGGCTTACCGGGGAGCTGTTTTTT. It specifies CASSPVASGLTGELFF.

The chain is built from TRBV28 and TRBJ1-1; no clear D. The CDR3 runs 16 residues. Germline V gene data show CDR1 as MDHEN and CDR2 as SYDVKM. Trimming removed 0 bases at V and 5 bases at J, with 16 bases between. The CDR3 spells CASSLWGGTGSTEAFF. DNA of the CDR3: TGTGCCAGCAGTTTATGGGGAGGTACGGGGAGTACTGAAGCTTTCTTT.

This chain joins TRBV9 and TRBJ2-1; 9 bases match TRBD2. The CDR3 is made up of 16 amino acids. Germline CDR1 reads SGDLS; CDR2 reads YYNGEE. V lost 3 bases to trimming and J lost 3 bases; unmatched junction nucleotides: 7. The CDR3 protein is CASSGPGTSLYNEQFF. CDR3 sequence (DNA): TGTGCCAGCAGCGGACCCGGGACTAGCCTCTACAATGAGCAGTTCTTC.

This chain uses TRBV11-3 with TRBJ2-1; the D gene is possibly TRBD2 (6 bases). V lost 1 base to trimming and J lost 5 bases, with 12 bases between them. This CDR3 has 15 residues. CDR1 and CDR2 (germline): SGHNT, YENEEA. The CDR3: CASSLGPGENNEQFF. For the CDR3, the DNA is TGTGCCAGCAGCTTAGGCCCGGGAGAGAACAATGAGCAGTTCTTC.

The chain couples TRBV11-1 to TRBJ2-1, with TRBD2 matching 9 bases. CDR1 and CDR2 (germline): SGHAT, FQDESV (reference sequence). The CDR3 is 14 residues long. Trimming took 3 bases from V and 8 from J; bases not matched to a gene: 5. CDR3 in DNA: TGTGCCAGCAGCTTGGGACTAGCAATAGATGAGCAGTTCTTC. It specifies CASSLGLAIDEQFF.

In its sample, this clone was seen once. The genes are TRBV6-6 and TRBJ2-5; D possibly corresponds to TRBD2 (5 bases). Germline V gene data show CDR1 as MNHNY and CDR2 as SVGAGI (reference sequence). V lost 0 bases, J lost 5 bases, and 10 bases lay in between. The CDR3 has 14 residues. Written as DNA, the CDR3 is TGTGCCAGCAGTTACTCCGGGGTCCGGGAGACCCAGTACTTC. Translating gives CASSYSGVRETQYF.

This CDR3 reads CASLVLAGGPSEQFF. The CDR3 DNA follows: TGTGCCAGCCTTGTACTAGCGGGAGGGCCAAGTGAGCAGTTCTTC. The chain combines TRBV28 with TRBJ2-1; 13 bases line up with TRBD2. V lost 8 bases and J lost 9; bases outside the gene matches: 10. The CDR3 runs 15 residues. From germline, CDR1 is MDHEN and CDR2 SYDVKM.

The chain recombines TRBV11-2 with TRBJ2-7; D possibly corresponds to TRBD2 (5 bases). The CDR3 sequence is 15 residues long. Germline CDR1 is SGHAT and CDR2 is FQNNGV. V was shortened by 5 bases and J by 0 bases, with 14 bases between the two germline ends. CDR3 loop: CASSPNPRGSYEQYF. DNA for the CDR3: TGTGCCAGCAGCCCAAACCCCCGGGGCTCCTACGAGCAGTACTTC.